This entry lists 5 T cell receptor beta chains sequenced from one sample in a study of response to subunit inactivated influenza vaccine. MiXCR, run by TCRdb on the RT-PCR reads, gives a single entry per CDR3 protein. The table includes 500,000 to 750,000 distinct CDR3 sequences, 12% to 15% detected once. The sequenced sample was PBMCs from blood, obtained roughly 13 days after vaccination. The receptors shown here come from a man aged 50-60 years who received an inactivated influenza vaccine.

This CDR3 is CAIQASGSSYNEQFF. The CDR3 bases are TGTGCCATCCAGGCTAGCGGGAGCTCCTACAATGAGCAGTTCTTC. V gene TRBV10-3 combines with J gene TRBJ2-1, with 10 nucleotides matching TRBD2. Unmatched junction bases numbered 4, after V lost 8 bases and J lost 0 bases. Germline CDR1 is ENHRY and CDR2 is SYGVKD. The CDR3 is made up of 15 amino acids.

CDR3 protein: CASSLGGQESEQYF. CDR3 bases: TGCGCCAGCAGCTTGGGGGGACAGGAATCCGAGCAGTACTTC. V and J are TRBV5-1 and TRBJ2-7; 8 bases are a match to TRBD1. Unmatched junction bases numbered 5, after V lost 0 bases and J lost 6 bases. The V gene's germline CDR1 is SGHRS and CDR2 YFSETQ. CDR3 length equals 14 residues.

The V and J genes are TRBV5-1 and TRBJ2-1, with a possible D match to TRBD1 (6 bases). Germline V gives CDR1 SGHRS, CDR2 YFSETQ. V lost 4 bases, J lost 6 bases, and 20 bases lay in between. The CDR3 consists of 16 residues. CDR3 region: CASSVRDTLFLNEQFF. The CDR3 DNA follows: TGCGCCAGCAGCGTCCGGGACACCCTCTTCCTCAATGAGCAGTTCTTC.

This clonotype was seen only a few times. The chain recombines TRBV24-1 with TRBJ2-3; D may be TRBD2 (5 bases). Germline V gene data show CDR1 as KGHDR and CDR2 as SFDVKD. The CDR3 is 14 amino acids. V lost 5 bases to trimming and J lost 2 bases, with 10 bases between them. For the CDR3, the DNA is TGTGCCACCAGTGGGCGAGGGCTCACAGATACGCAGTATTTT. It is translated as CATSGRGLTDTQYF.

There are a few counts of this clonotype. This sequence joins TRBV12-3 or TRBV12-4 and TRBJ2-7, with 13 nucleotides matching TRBD2. Trimming at V came to 4 bases and at J to 5 bases, leaving 8 bases not matched to a gene. This CDR3 has 16 residues. CDR3 in amino acids: CASSSGLAGALDEQYF. Here the CDR3 DNA reads TGTGCCAGCAGTTCTGGACTAGCGGGAGCCTTGGACGAGCAGTACTTC.